The 17 T cell receptor beta chains below come from one sample, sequenced in a study of blood T cells in healthy people across ages. Together with a sample-barcoded 5' primer, a J-beta primer mix was included in a second PCR lasting roughly 7 to 11 cycles. In TCRdb, the 5' RACE reads were re-called with MiXCR into one record per CDR3 protein. Among hundreds of thousands of distinct CDR3 sequences listed, about 56% were seen once. Sample: blood. These receptors all stem from a man in his forties or fifties in good health.

The chain joins TRBV28 to TRBJ1-2, with TRBD1 identical over 12 bases. There are 17 residues in the CDR3. Per germline, CDR1 MDHEN and CDR2 SYDVKM. V shed 6 bases and J 2 bases; nucleotides not matched to a gene: 10. The CDR3 DNA sequence: TGTGCCAGCAGCCCTGGGGGACAGGGGGCGAGGAACTATGGCTACACCTTC. Residues: CASSPGGQGARNYGYTF.

The chain is built from TRBV6-6 and TRBJ1-5; weak D call: TRBD1 (6 bases). The ends were cut back, 1 base at V and 7 bases at J, with 14 bases in the middle. The V gene's germline CDR1 is MNHNY and CDR2 SVGAGI (reference sequence). The CDR3 covers 15 residues. The CDR3 reads CASSYWDNLGQPQHF. The DNA for the CDR3 is TGTGCCAGCAGTTACTGGGACAACCTCGGGCAGCCCCAGCATTTT.

V is TRBV2 and J is TRBJ1-2; TRBD1 agrees at 7 bases. The length of the CDR3 is 13 residues. CDR1 and CDR2 (germline): SNHLY, FYNNEI. Trimming took 6 bases from V and 11 from J; bases not matched to a gene: 12. CDR3 region: CASSPRGQARYTF. Written as DNA, the CDR3 is TGTGCCAGCAGCCCTAGGGGGCAGGCCCGGTACACCTTC.

CDR3: CSARGGRNEQFF. The CDR3 nucleotides are TGCAGTGCCCGAGGGGGGCGCAATGAGCAGTTCTTC. The chain links TRBV20-1 to TRBJ2-1, with D possibly being TRBD1 or TRBD2 (6 bases each). This CDR3 is 12 amino acids long. The V gene lost 6 bases and the J gene lost 6 bases, with 12 bases spanning the gap. Germline-derived CDR1 and CDR2 are DFQATT and SNEGSKA (reference sequence).

This clonotype was detected only a few times. The chain combines TRBV28 with TRBJ1-2; perhaps TRBD1 as D (6 bases). CDR1 MDHEN and CDR2 SYDVKM come from the germline V gene. V lost 3 bases, J lost 7 bases, and 15 bases lay in between. The CDR3 runs 14 residues. CDR3 region: CASSFGGTFSGYTF. CDR3 DNA sequence: TGTGCCAGCAGTTTCGGCGGGACATTCAGTGGCTACACCTTC.

In its sample, this clonotype was seen a few times. J is TRBJ2-5 and V is TRBV6-7; 8 nucleotides line up with TRBD2. TRBV6-7 is labeled an ORF, and its function is uncertain. V lost 5 bases, J lost 1 base, and 6 bases stayed unmatched. The CDR3 is made up of 15 amino acids. The CDR3 reads CASSESGGLQETQYF. As DNA, the CDR3 is TGTGCCAGCAGTGAAAGCGGGGGCCTCCAAGAGACCCAGTACTTC.

In regard to this clonotype: A much larger clone lies one base from this, so it may be a read error. The V call is TRBV7-2, the J call TRBJ1-2, with 7 bases matching TRBD1. The CDR3 is 14 amino acids. Germline CDR1 is SGHTA and CDR2 is FQGNSA. The chain's CDR3 is CASSPPDRDYGCTF. The CDR3 nucleotides are TGTGCCAGCAGCCCGCCCGACAGGGACTATGGCTGCACCTTC. Full variable domain (remainder filled in from reference TRBV7-2 and TRBJ1-2): GAGVSQSPSNKVTEKGKDVELRCDPISGHTALYWYRQSLGQGLEFLIYFQGNSAPDKSGLPSDRFSAERTGGSVSTLTIQRTQQEDSAVYLCASSPPDRDYGCTFGSGTRLTVV.

This clonotype was detected ten times or more. The CDR3, as DNA: TGCAGTGCTAGAGGGGGATACGAGCAGTACTTC. Residues: CSARGGYEQYF. The V call is TRBV20-1, the J call TRBJ2-7, with D hard to call. V was trimmed by 1 base and J by 4 bases, leaving 5 bases between them. In germline, CDR1 is DFQATT, CDR2 SNEGSKA (reference sequence). This CDR3 comprises 11 residues.

This clonotype has a handful of counts. This rearrangement joins TRBV6-5 to TRBJ2-1; 12 bases align to TRBD1. Germline lookup yields CDR1 MNHEY and CDR2 SVGAGI. With 2 bases clipped from V and 7 bases from J, the junction kept 3 bases outside the gene matches. CDR3 length: 15 residues. CDR3 region: CASSYGTGGQNEQFF. CDR3 bases: TGTGCCAGCAGTTACGGGACAGGGGGCCAGAATGAGCAGTTCTTC.

The CDR3 reads CASSQREGVEQFF. The DNA of the CDR3 is TGTGCCAGCAGCCAGCGGGAGGGGGTTGAGCAGTTCTTC. J is TRBJ2-1 and V is TRBV7-7; 10 bases map to TRBD2. Germline V gene data show CDR1 as SSHAT and CDR2 as FNYEAQ (reference sequence). J was trimmed by 9 bases and V by 5 bases; bases with no gene match: 4. The CDR3 is 13 amino acids.

This clonotype was counted a few times. The chain is built from TRBV20-1 and TRBJ2-7, with TRBD2 identical over 9 bases. The CDR3 is made up of 13 amino acids. CDR1 DFQATT and CDR2 SNEGSKA come from the germline V gene (reference sequence). V was pared by 5 bases and J by 9 bases, with 11 bases of the junction left unmatched. The CDR3 here is CSAFVSSGAPQYF. The CDR3 coding sequence is TGCAGTGCTTTTGTGTCTAGCGGGGCTCCGCAGTACTTC.

The gene calls are TRBV3-1 and TRBJ2-1; D is uncertain. Trimming pared 3 bases from V and 4 bases from J, leaving 10 bases between. The CDR3 runs 14 residues. Per the germline V gene, CDR1 is LGHDT and CDR2 is YNNKEL (reference sequence). The CDR3 loop reads CASSQSWKYNEQFF. In DNA form, the CDR3 reads TGTGCCAGCAGCCAGAGTTGGAAATACAATGAGCAGTTCTTC.

The chain links TRBV28 to TRBJ2-7; 8 bases map to TRBD1. The CDR3 runs to 16 residues. The V gene end was trimmed by 1 base and the J gene end by 5 bases; junction bases not matched to a gene: 10. Germline CDR1 is MDHEN and CDR2 is SYDVKM. Here the CDR3 DNA reads TGTGCCAGCAGTTTATCCGGGACAGGAAGGATCCACGAGCAGTACTTC. Encoded protein: CASSLSGTGRIHEQYF.

CDR3 coding DNA: TGCAGCTACGACGGGCTTTTTGGCGGGGATGAGCAGTTCTTC. The encoded protein is CSYDGLFGGDEQFF. The chain has TRBV29-1 and TRBJ2-1; maybe TRBD2 (6 bases). V shed 8 bases and J shed 8 bases, with 22 bases lying between them. The germline CDR1 and CDR2 sequences are SQVTM and ANQGSEA. This CDR3 contains 14 residues.

This chain joins TRBV12-3 or TRBV12-4 and TRBJ2-7; TRBD2 is a possible D gene (6 bases). The CDR3 is made up of 14 amino acids. The germline V and J ends were trimmed by 3 bases and 4 bases, with 13 bases remaining between them. This CDR3 reads CASSFSGVWYEQYF. The CDR3 DNA follows: TGTGCCAGCAGTTTTAGCGGTGTCTGGTACGAGCAGTACTTC.

The gene calls are TRBV28 and TRBJ2-5, with 9 bases aligning to TRBD1. The CDR3 covers 17 residues. V was clipped by 0 bases and J by 4 bases; unmatched bases: 9. The V gene's germline CDR1 is MDHEN and CDR2 SYDVKM. DNA of the CDR3: TGTGCCAGCAGTTTATGGATCGGGACAGGGATTCCAGAGACCCAGTACTTC. Translated, it gives CASSLWIGTGIPETQYF.

V gene TRBV5-1 combines with J gene TRBJ2-5, with TRBD2 identical over 8 bases. Unmatched junction bases numbered 8, after V lost 4 bases and J lost 3 bases. Germline V gene sequence: CDR1 SGHRS, CDR2 YFSETQ. This CDR3 is built from 15 residues. The CDR3 DNA reads as TGCGCCAGCAGCGACCTTGCGGGGGGTGAAGAGACCCAGTACTTC. This translates into CASSDLAGGEETQYF.